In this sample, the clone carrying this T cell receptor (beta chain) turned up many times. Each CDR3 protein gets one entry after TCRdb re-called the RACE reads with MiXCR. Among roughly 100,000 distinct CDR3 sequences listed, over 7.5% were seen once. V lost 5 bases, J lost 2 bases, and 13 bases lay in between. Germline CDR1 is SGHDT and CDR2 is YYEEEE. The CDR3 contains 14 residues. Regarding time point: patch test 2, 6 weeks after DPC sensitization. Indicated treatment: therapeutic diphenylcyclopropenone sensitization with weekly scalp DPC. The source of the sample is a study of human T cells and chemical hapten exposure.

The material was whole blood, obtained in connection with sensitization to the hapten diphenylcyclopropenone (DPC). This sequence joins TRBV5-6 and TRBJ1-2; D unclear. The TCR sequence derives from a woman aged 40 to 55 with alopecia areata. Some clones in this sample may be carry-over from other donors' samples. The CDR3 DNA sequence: TGTGCCAGCAGTAGAAGGGAGTCGAACTATGGCTACACCTTC. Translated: CASSRRESNYGYTF.